The clone carrying this T cell receptor beta chain was seen more than once but under ten times. This sample stems from a study of beta chain features in type 1 diabetes. The V and J ends lost 8 bases and 6 bases, in that order; junction bases with no gene match: 3. This CDR3 region has 12 residues. Germline V gene sequence: CDR1 MNHNS, CDR2 SASEGT. The study reverse transcribed the entire isolated RNA, so it sequenced expressed TCRB transcripts. Produced via immunoSEQ multiplex PCR; TCRdb's table is partial and in-frame only. Of hundreds of thousands of clones listed, roughly 16% are singletons. The sample was naive CD4+ T cells from blood. The V gene is TRBV6-1, the J gene TRBJ2-3, with 9 bases fitting TRBD1. This TCR came from a man between 18 and 29 years old in good health. CDR3 amino acids: CASGQGLDTQYF. The DNA for the CDR3 is TGTGCCAGCGGACAGGGGTTGGATACGCAGTATTTT.